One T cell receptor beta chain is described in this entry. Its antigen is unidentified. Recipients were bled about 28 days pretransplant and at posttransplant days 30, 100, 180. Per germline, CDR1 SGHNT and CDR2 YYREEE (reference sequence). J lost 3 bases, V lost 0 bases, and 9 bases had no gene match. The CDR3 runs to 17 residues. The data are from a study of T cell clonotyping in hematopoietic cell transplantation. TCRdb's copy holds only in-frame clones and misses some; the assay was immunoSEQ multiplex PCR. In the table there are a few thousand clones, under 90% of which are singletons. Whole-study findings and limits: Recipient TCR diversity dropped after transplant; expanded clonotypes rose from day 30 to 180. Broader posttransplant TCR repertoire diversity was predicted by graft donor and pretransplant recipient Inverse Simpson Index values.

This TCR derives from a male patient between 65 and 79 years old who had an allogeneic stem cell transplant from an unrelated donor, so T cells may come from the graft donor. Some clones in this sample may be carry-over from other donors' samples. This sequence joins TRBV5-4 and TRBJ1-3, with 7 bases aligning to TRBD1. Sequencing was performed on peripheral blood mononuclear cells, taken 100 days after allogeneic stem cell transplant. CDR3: CASSLGPQGVGGNTIYF. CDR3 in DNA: TGTGCCAGCAGCTTGGGGCCCCAGGGGGTCGGTGGAAACACCATATATTTT.